This T cell receptor beta chain was captured in a study of CD8 T cells in ankylosing spondylitis. Whole-study findings and limits: Matched ankylosing spondylitis synovial fluid reportedly contained a significantly enriched population of disease-linked clones. Made up of fewer than 10 highly homologous variants, a TCR beta motif appeared characteristic of ankylosing spondylitis blood. Prior literature has documented some motif variants in synovial fluid and blood from reactive arthritis. Disease-linked clones displayed a CD8+ phenotype and appeared relatively rarely in peripheral blood.

It was by quantitative 5'-RACE with molecular barcodes that TCR beta libraries were made. One entry per CDR3 protein results from TCRdb running MiXCR on the 5' RACE reads. The sample yields 700,000 or so distinct CDR3 sequences, under 20% seen once. This clonotype was observed many times. Its antigen is not known. V gave up 6 bases and J gave up 0 bases, with 10 bases separating them. CDR3 length equals 14 residues. Germline V gives CDR1 ENHRY, CDR2 SYGVKD. This receptor was identified in a male donor with ankylosing spondylitis. The genes are TRBV10-3 and TRBJ2-3; D uncertain. Sample: blood, either unsorted or a sorted T cell fraction (not recorded which). In nucleotides, the CDR3 is TGTGCCATCAGGGATTCCGGGAGCACAGATACGCAGTATTTT. As protein: CAIRDSGSTDTQYF.